This entry features one TCR beta chain sequence. This receptor's antigen is unknown. The data were obtained in a study of T cell clusters in autoimmune cytopenias (dated 2019 in TCRdb). For the wider study: Per sample, TRB sequencing gave a median depth of roughly 56,000 reads and a median of approximately 2,400 distinct TRB clonotypes. In autoimmune cytopenia patients, peripheral blood TRB and IGH repertoires were sequenced during active disease and over treatment follow-up, together with healthy, CLL and autoimmune hepatitis controls. The study was designed to test whether a disease-specific immune repertoire signature usable as a blood-based biomarker is carried by autoimmune cytopenia patients.

Here is what the overall study found, with its caveats: The T cell clusters were defined in silico only, and their functional role remained to be validated experimentally. Healthy donors showed roughly 2.8-fold more exclusive TRB clusters than active autoimmune hepatitis patients, consistent with an autoimmunity-wide signature. The cluster-lack signature was not seen for secondary cytopenia versus CLL, apparently masked by the dominant lymphoma-associated repertoire. GLIPH suggested that primary autoimmune cytopenia patients lacked physiological T cell clusters: 40 to 60 clusters were exclusive to healthy donors versus approximately 18 exclusive to patients. TRB repertoire shifts, with less even repertoires observed in secondary cytopenia and CLL, were mostly attributed to lymphoma bias rather than autoimmunity.

For each sample, TRB amplification used roughly 270 ng of peripheral blood genomic DNA, equal to some 38,000 genome equivalents. To amplify TRB rearrangements, a touch-down multiplex PCR protocol was run with the TRB-A and TRB-B primer pools combined in a single tube. Two consecutive PCR reactions with Phusion HS II polymerase added Illumina adapters and sample indices to the amplicons. After gel purification with the NucleoSpin Gel and PCR Clean-up kit, the amplicons were quantified by Qubit and checked for quality on an Agilent 2100 Bioanalyzer. Libraries were sequenced on an Illumina MiSeq using 600-cycle, single-indexed, paired-end runs. As for the original processing: MiXCR version 2.1.12 with the default MiXCR reference library was used to align and assemble TRB reads. A clone was defined by each unique CDR3 nucleotide sequence, and the analysis included only productive sequences with two or more reads. Repertoire diversity was assessed by alpha-parameterized diversity profiles (alpha 0 to 5), including Shannon (alpha 1) and Simpson (alpha 2) indices, computed with an R script. Combinatorial TRB VJ usage was computed with the tcR package and compared between cohorts by principal component analysis with ade4. Using GLIPH, TCRbeta CDR3s were clustered on pairs of cohorts matched for age and read depth, and a Wilcoxon test was used to compare cluster frequencies. Through TCRdb reprocessing, the reads give one entry per CDR3 protein sequence; DNA is omitted. None of the V and J calls come from the authors' own analysis; TCRdb made them. In this sample's table one finds around 8,000 distinct CDR3 sequences. Of the sample, 25% to 30% falls within the top ten clones.

The sequencing input was peripheral blood. This receptor was taken from a human donor with an autoimmune cytopenia or autoimmune hepatitis (not recorded which).

The CDR3 corresponds to CASSSYRGSQDTQYF. The rearrangement combines TRBV5-4 with TRBJ2-3; TCRdb gives TRBD1 as the D gene, but with no DNA this cannot be confirmed. The germline V gene (reference sequence) provides CDR1 SGHNT and CDR2 YYREEE. Including the terminal cysteine and phenylalanine, the CDR3 comprises 15 residues. DNA for this receptor is not on file.